This T cell receptor (beta chain) is drawn from a study of CD8 T cells in ankylosing spondylitis. The V end lost 4 bases, the J end lost 7 bases, and 14 bases lay between the germline ends. The CDR3 spans 15 residues. Germline lookup yields CDR1 SGHTA and CDR2 FQGNSA. This clonotype appeared once. Just one base apart from a much larger clone, this may be a read error. From the 5' RACE reads, TCRdb called clonotypes with MiXCR, one entry per CDR3 protein. The table lists about 220,000 distinct CDR3 sequences, 25% to 30% of them singletons. The clonotype comes from a male donor with ankylosing spondylitis or in good health (not recorded which). This sequence joins TRBV7-2 and TRBJ1-6; tentatively, D is TRBD1 (5 bases). The sequencing input was blood, either unsorted or a sorted T cell fraction (not recorded which). The CDR3 reads CASSSNRLGNSPLHF. Here the CDR3 DNA reads TGTGCCAGCAGCTCCAACAGGCTTGGAAATTCACCCCTCCACTTT.